This TCR beta chain was captured by sequencing in a study of cytomegalovirus exposure and HLA in healthy donors. Study results and caveats: Certain sequence variants were highly shared and formed a cluster, and this cluster was likely a sequencing artifact. Per a prior analysis, the majority of TCR beta V segments were productive roughly 87% or roughly 30% of the time.

This CDR3 is 15 amino acids long. About this clone itself: Its specificity is not known.

Primers for the PCR totalled 60 Vbeta and 13 Jbeta. Assay used: immunoSEQ multiplex PCR; TCRdb lists only in-frame clones, some missing. The sample includes about 260,000 clones, 70% to 90% seen only once; the top ten take approximately 2%. The chain recombines TRBV21-1 with TRBJ2-1; TRBD2 reflects the table's D call only, with no check against the DNA. TRBV21-1 is labeled a pseudogene. This clonotype originated in a woman aged 40 to 55 in good health and CMV-seropositive. The specimen sequenced was PBMCs. The CDR3 sequence is CASSKARDFDNEQFF. The CDR3, as DNA: TGTGCCAGCAGCAAAGCCCGGGACTTCGACAATGAGCAGTTCTTC.